A single sample gave rise to the 21 T cell receptor beta chains below, sequenced in a study of blood T cells in healthy people across ages. Sample-barcoded 5' priming and a J-beta primer mix drove a second PCR of 7 to 11 cycles. TCRdb fed the 5' RACE reads into MiXCR, producing one record per CDR3 protein. This table has over 1,200,000 distinct CDR3 sequences, approximately 59% appearing once. Material: blood. These receptors were taken from a man aged 18 to 29 in good health.

The CDR3 DNA reads as TGCGCCAGCAGCGGAGGTTCGGGGGCGGATGAGCAGTTCTTC. Translated, it gives CASSGGSGADEQFF. V usage is TRBV5-1 and J usage is TRBJ2-1; D may be TRBD1 or TRBD2 (6 bases each). The germline CDR1 and CDR2 sequences are SGHRS and YFSETQ. The CDR3 extends over 14 amino acids. V was trimmed by 4 bases and J by 8 bases, leaving 16 bases between them.

The CDR3 spells CSARWTGWDQPQHF. Written as DNA, the CDR3 is TGCAGTGCTAGATGGACAGGGTGGGATCAGCCCCAGCATTTT. This chain connects TRBV20-1 to TRBJ1-5; 8 nucleotides match TRBD1. This CDR3 has 14 amino acids. CDR1 is DFQATT and CDR2 is SNEGSKA in the germline V gene (reference sequence). The V segment lost 2 bases and the J segment 5 bases; nucleotides outside the gene matches: 5.

This clonotype occurred a few times. The chain couples TRBV10-3 to TRBJ2-5; 7 bases align to TRBD1. The J segment lost 1 base and the V segment lost 0 bases, leaving 8 bases of the junction unmatched. From germline, CDR1 is ENHRY and CDR2 SYGVKD. The CDR3 sequence is 17 residues long. CDR3 nucleotides: TGTGCCATCAGTGAGTCGAGGGACAGAAGCCCCCAAGAGACCCAGTACTTC. Translated, it gives CAISESRDRSPQETQYF.

There are a few counts of this clonotype. The V call is TRBV7-2, the J call TRBJ1-2; D call uncertain. This CDR3 comprises 13 residues. Trimming took off 5 bases at V and 5 bases at J, with 12 bases between the two ends. Germline loops: CDR1 SGHTA, CDR2 FQGNSA. In DNA, the CDR3 is TGTGCCAGCAGCCCCCCTTCGGGTTATGGCTACACCTTC. It specifies CASSPPSGYGYTF.

The chain recombines TRBV6-2 or TRBV6-3 with TRBJ1-1; D not resolved. Germline lookup yields CDR1 MNHEY and CDR2 SVGEGT. There are 13 residues in the CDR3. With 7 bases removed from V and 1 base from J, the gap between germline ends came to 10 bases. This CDR3 is CASTLTQNTEAFF. CDR3 in DNA: TGTGCCAGCACCTTAACCCAGAACACTGAAGCTTTCTTT.

This clonotype was seen a handful of times. The J gene is TRBJ2-7, the V gene TRBV20-1, with 10 bases that match TRBD2. CDR3 length: 14 residues. Germline V gives CDR1 DFQATT, CDR2 SNEGSKA (reference sequence). Trimming cost V 4 bases and J 2 bases; bases outside gene matches: 5. The CDR3 region is CSATGTSAAYEQYF. Written as DNA, the CDR3 is TGCAGTGCTACCGGGACTAGCGCCGCCTACGAGCAGTACTTC.

This clonotype appeared once. The rearrangement joins TRBV2 to TRBJ1-4; no clear D. CDR3 length: 15 amino acids. Germline values: CDR1 SNHLY, CDR2 FYNNEI. V was trimmed by 7 bases and J by 0 bases, leaving 12 bases between them. The CDR3 DNA sequence: TGTGCCAGCACCCCTCGGCGCACAACTAATGAAAAACTGTTTTTT. The encoded protein is CASTPRRTTNEKLFF.

This chain uses TRBV6-2 or TRBV6-3 with TRBJ2-4; D is unclear. With the DNA end fitting TRBJ2-7 better, the J assignment may be wrong. This CDR3 contains 12 residues. Germline V gene data show CDR1 as MNHEY and CDR2 as SVGEGT. CDR3 DNA: TGTGCCAGCAGTGATCTCCACTACGAGCAGTACTTC. The encoded protein is CASSDLHYEQYF.

The chain has TRBV6-5 and TRBJ1-2; a weak D match, TRBD1 (6 bases). The germline gives CDR1 MNHEY, CDR2 SVGAGI. The CDR3 length is 16 residues. Deletions cut 2 bases from V and 2 bases from J, with 15 bases between. As DNA, the CDR3 is TGTGCCAGCAGTTACGGCGGCAGGGGTACCAACTATGGCTACACCTTC. Amino acids: CASSYGGRGTNYGYTF.

The chain uses TRBV5-5 and TRBJ2-1, with TRBD2 matching 10 bases. Germline V gene data show CDR1 as SGHKS and CDR2 as YYEKEE (reference sequence). The trim removed 4 bases at V and 9 bases at J, leaving 13 bases unmatched. There are 16 residues in the CDR3. The CDR3 region is CASSLPRLAGYGEQFF. The CDR3 DNA reads TGTGCCAGCAGCCTACCTCGACTAGCGGGTTATGGTGAGCAGTTCTTC.

This clonotype was found once. The chain links TRBV24-1 to TRBJ2-5; 8 bases match TRBD1. The end of the DNA fits TRBJ2-7 better, so the J call may be wrong. Germline CDR1 and CDR2: KGHDR and SFDVKD. The CDR3 consists of 12 residues. CDR3 bases: TGTGCCACCAGTGACACAGGGGGCGAGCAGTACTTC. This sequence encodes CATSDTGGEQYF.

This chain connects TRBV10-3 to TRBJ2-6; 7 nucleotides align to TRBD1. CDR1 is ENHRY, CDR2 SYGVKD, per germline. This CDR3 is built from 15 residues. V shed 6 bases, J shed 2 bases, and the junction held 4 bases outside the gene matches. CDR3 DNA: TGTGCCATCAGGGAGACAGGGACTGGGGCCAACGTCCTGACTTTC. Its protein is CAIRETGTGANVLTF.

A single count supports this clonotype. One junction end disagrees with the germline gene, perhaps due to a read error. The chain is built from TRBV6-6 and TRBJ2-5, with TRBD1 matching over 8 bases. The CDR3 has 14 amino acids. Germline V gene data show CDR1 as MNHNY and CDR2 as SVGAGI (reference sequence). As DNA, the CDR3 is TGTGCCGGCAGTTACAGGGACAGGCAAGAGACCCAGTACTTC. This gives the protein CAGSYRDRQETQYF.

The chain employs TRBV29-1 and TRBJ2-1, with a possible D match to TRBD1 (6 bases). Trimming stripped 4 bases from V and 6 bases from J, with 16 bases between. The germline V gene encodes CDR1 SQVTM and CDR2 ANQGSEA. The CDR3 spans 14 residues. The CDR3 DNA sequence: TGCAGCGTTGGGACAGTTGGGGGATTCAATGAGCAGTTCTTC. Residues: CSVGTVGGFNEQFF.

V gene TRBV29-1 combines with J gene TRBJ1-2; 11 nucleotides align to TRBD1. The junction had 9 bases not matched to a gene; V was cut back by 6 bases and J by 3 bases. This CDR3 region has 15 residues. From germline, CDR1 is SQVTM and CDR2 ANQGSEA. CDR3 bases: TGCAGCGTACACAGGACAGGGGGCGAAGACTATGGCTACACCTTC. This gives the protein CSVHRTGGEDYGYTF.

The chain couples TRBV6-2 or TRBV6-3 to TRBJ2-7, with a weak D call TRBD1 (6 bases). Trimming removed 10 bases from V and 2 bases from J, with 12 bases in between. Germline V lookup: CDR1 MNHEY, CDR2 SVGEGT. The CDR3 is 12 residues long. The CDR3 reads CATTGQAYEQYF. DNA for the CDR3: TGTGCCACCACGGGACAAGCCTACGAGCAGTACTTC.

The V and J genes are TRBV3-1 and TRBJ2-7, with D possibly being TRBD1 (6 bases). The CDR3 sequence is 13 residues long. Germline CDR1 is LGHDT and CDR2 is YNNKEL (reference sequence). V was pared by 4 bases and J by 6 bases, with 13 bases between. The chain's CDR3 is CASSRRGLGEQYF. CDR3 DNA: TGTGCCAGCAGCCGCAGGGGTTTAGGCGAGCAGTACTTC.

The V call is TRBV20-1, the J call TRBJ2-7, with TRBD2 identical over 8 bases. Trimming cost V 0 bases and J 6 bases; bases outside gene matches: 7. Germline V gene lookup returns CDR1 DFQATT and CDR2 SNEGSKA (reference sequence). The CDR3 spans 14 residues. As DNA, the CDR3 is TGCAGTGCTAGAGATGAGCGGGGGATATCCGAGCAGTACTTC. This codes for CSARDERGISEQYF.

J is TRBJ2-3 and V is TRBV5-1; D unresolved. This CDR3 contains 16 residues. Germline V CDR1 and CDR2: SGHRS, YFSETQ. V lost 1 base and J lost 4, with 16 bases in between. CDR3 DNA: TGCGCCAGCAGCTTGCTGCCTAACCAGGTGGCAGATACGCAGTATTTT. It specifies CASSLLPNQVADTQYF.

This clonotype came up a few times. This chain joins TRBV6-2 or TRBV6-3 and TRBJ1-2; 7 nucleotides line up with TRBD1. Germline loops: CDR1 MNHEY, CDR2 SVGEGT. Trimming cost V 5 bases and J 5 bases; bases outside gene matches: 11. This CDR3 comprises 15 residues. The DNA of the CDR3 is TGTGCCAGCAGTCCGACCGCGGACAGGTCTTATGGCTACACCTTC. Translation: CASSPTADRSYGYTF.

This clonotype was observed a few times. The chain combines TRBV5-5 with TRBJ2-3; 10 nucleotides line up with TRBD1. This CDR3 has 15 residues. V was pared by 2 bases and J by 6 bases, with 6 bases of the junction left unmatched. Germline V lookup: CDR1 SGHKS, CDR2 YYEKEE (reference sequence). This CDR3 is CASSLGTGVLDTQYF. The DNA for the CDR3 is TGTGCCAGCAGCTTAGGGACAGGGGTTTTGGATACGCAGTATTTT.